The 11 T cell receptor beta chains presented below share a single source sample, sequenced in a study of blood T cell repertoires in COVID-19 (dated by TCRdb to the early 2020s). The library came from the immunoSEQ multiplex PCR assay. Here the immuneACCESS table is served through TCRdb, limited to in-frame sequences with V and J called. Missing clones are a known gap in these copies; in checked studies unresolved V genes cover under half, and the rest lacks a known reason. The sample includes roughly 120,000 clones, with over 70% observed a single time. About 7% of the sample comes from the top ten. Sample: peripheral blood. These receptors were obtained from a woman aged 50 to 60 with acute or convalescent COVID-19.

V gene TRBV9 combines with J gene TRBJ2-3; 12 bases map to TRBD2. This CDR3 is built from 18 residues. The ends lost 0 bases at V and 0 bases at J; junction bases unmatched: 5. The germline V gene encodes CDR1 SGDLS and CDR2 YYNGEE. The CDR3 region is CASSVGLAGDTSTDTQYF. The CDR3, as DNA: TGTGCCAGCAGCGTAGGACTAGCGGGGGACACTAGCACAGATACGCAGTATTTT.

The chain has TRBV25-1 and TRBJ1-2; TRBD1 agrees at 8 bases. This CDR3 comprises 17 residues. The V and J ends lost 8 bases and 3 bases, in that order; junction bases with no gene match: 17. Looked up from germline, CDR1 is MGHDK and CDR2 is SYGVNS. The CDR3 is CASLGLARGQEDYGYTF. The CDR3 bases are TGTGCCAGCTTAGGCCTGGCCAGGGGACAGGAAGACTATGGCTACACCTTC.

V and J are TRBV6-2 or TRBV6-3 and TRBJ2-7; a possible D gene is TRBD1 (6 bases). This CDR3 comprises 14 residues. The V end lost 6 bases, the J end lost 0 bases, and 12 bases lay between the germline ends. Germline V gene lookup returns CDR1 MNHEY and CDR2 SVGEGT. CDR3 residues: CASSDGTISYEQYF. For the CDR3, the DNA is TGTGCCAGCAGCGACGGGACAATCTCCTACGAGCAGTACTTC.

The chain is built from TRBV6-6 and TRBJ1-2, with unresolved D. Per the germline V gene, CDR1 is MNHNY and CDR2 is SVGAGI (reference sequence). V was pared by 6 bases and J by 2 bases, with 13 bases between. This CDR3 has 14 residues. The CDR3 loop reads CASSYLTGNYGYTF. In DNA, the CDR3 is TGTGCCAGCAGCTATTTAACCGGGAACTATGGCTACACCTTC.

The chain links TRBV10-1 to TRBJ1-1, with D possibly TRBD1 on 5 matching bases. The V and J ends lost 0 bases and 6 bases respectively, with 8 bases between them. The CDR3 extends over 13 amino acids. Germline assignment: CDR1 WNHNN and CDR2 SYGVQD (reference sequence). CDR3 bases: TGCGCCAGCAGTGAGTCCGGACAATCTGAAGCTTTCTTT. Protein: CASSESGQSEAFF.

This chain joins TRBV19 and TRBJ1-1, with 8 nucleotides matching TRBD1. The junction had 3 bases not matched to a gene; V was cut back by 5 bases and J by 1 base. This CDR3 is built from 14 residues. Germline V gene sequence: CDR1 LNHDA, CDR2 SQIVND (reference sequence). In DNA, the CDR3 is TGTGCCAGTAGTCTGGACAGGGCGAACACTGAAGCTTTCTTT. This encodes CASSLDRANTEAFF.

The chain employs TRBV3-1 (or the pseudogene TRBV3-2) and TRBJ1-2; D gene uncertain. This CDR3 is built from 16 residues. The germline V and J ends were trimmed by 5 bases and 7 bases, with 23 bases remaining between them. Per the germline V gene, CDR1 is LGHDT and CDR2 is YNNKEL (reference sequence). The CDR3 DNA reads TGTGCCAGCAGCTTAAGGCTCCGGGGAACGGATGGTGGCTACACCTTC. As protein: CASSLRLRGTDGGYTF.

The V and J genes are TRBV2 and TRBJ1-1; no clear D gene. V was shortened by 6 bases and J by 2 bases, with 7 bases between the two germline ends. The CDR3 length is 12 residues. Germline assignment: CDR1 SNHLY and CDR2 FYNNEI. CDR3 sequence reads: CASSVENTEAFF. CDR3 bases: TGTGCCAGCAGCGTAGAAAACACTGAAGCTTTCTTT.

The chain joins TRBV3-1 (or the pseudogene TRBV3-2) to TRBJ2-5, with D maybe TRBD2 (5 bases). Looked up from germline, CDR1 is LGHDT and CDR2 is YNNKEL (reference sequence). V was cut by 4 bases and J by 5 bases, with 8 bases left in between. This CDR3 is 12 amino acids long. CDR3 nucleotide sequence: TGTGCCAGCAGCCCTCCGGGGGAGACCCAGTACTTC. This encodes CASSPPGETQYF.

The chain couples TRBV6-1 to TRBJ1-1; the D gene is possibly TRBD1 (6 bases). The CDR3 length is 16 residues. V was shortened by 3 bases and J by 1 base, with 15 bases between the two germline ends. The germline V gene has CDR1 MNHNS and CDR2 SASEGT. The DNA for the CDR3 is TGTGCCAGCAGTGAGACCCACAGGGCTGGGAACACTGAAGCTTTCTTT. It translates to CASSETHRAGNTEAFF.

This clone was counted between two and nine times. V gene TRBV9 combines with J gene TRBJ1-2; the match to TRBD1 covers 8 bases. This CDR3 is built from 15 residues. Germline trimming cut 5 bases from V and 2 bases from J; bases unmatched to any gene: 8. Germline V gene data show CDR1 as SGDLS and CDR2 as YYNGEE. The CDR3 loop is CASSRQGKGNYGYTF. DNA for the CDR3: TGTGCCAGCAGTCGACAGGGGAAGGGAAACTATGGCTACACCTTC.